This record looks at one T cell receptor (beta chain) sequence and its context. How the authors handled the data: Counts of nucleated cells, estimated from reference gene primer amplification, were obtained. TCRdb's table, derived via immunoSEQ multiplex PCR, lists solely in-frame clones and lacks some. For V, J and clone size, that table is used; D and trimming come from the DNA. Of about 200,000 clones in the sample, 90% to 95% were seen once. This sample stems from a study of blood T cell repertoires in COVID-19. In the study overall: Material from acute and convalescent COVID-19 was sourced from the United States, Italy and Spain. In each case, the material was cDNA or gDNA derived from T cells, B-cell-depleted T cells, or PBMCs.

Trimming took off 5 bases at V and 7 bases at J, with 11 bases between the two ends. The CDR3 extends over 12 amino acids. Germline lookup yields CDR1 LNHDA and CDR2 SQIVND (reference sequence). The sample consisted of peripheral blood. The receptor was isolated from a man aged 30 to 45 with acute or convalescent COVID-19. This chain joins TRBV19 and TRBJ1-2; D is unresolved. CDR3 residues: CASSSGWGGYTF. CDR3 bases: TGTGCCAGTAGTTCGGGGTGGGGTGGCTACACCTTC.